The rows below give T cell receptor beta chains drawn from one sample of a study of shared clonotypes between healthy human individuals. The table came from immunoSEQ multiplex PCR; TCRdb's copy has only in-frame clones and leaves some out. The sample carries about 2.2 million clones, 80% to 95% recorded once. Sequencing input: naive CD8+ T cells from PBMCs. The receptors were sampled from a man younger than 35 in good health. Some clones in this sample may be carry-over from other donors' samples. Both conserved end residues are part of each CDR3. A D gene is named only where the DNA matches it firmly. Only part of the rows carry a size: once, few, many, or a class if the clone is expanded.

>-|TRBV19|TRBD2|TRBJ2-7
CASSIAGGPGLEQYF
TGTGCCAGTAGTATAGCGGGAGGGCCGGGTCTCGAGCAGTACTTC
>-|TRBV4-1|-|TRBJ2-5
CASSPPEGRETQYF
TGCGCCAGCAGCCCACCTGAGGGTCGGGAGACCCAGTACTTC
>-|TRBV7-2|-|TRBJ1-2
CASSLPVQAFNYGYTF
TGTGCCAGCAGCCTCCCCGTACAGGCGTTTAACTATGGCTACACCTTC
>-|TRBV28|-|TRBJ2-3
CASSSVWGTQYF
TGTGCCAGCAGTTCTGTCTGGGGGACGCAGTATTTT
>-|TRBV7-9|-|TRBJ2-1
CASSFSGREQFF
TGTGCCAGCAGCTTTTCGGGGAGGGAGCAGTTCTTC
>-|TRBV5-5|-|TRBJ2-7
CASSLDPNPAEQYF
TGTGCCAGCAGCTTAGACCCAAACCCCGCCGAGCAGTACTTC
>-|TRBV7-9|-|TRBJ1-1
CASSLAERGNTEAFF
TGTGCCAGCAGCTTAGCGGAGAGGGGGAACACTGAAGCTTTCTTT
>once|TRBV28|TRBD1|TRBJ2-1
CASSFLPGQTGNEQFF
TGTGCCAGCAGTTTTCTGCCGGGACAGACAGGCAATGAGCAGTTCTTC
>-|TRBV6-5|TRBD2|TRBJ2-1
CASSHSGSSYNEQFF
TGTGCCAGCAGTCATAGCGGGAGCTCCTACAATGAGCAGTTCTTC
>-|TRBV6-5|TRBD1|TRBJ1-2
CASSYVTGDGYTF
TGTGCCAGCAGTTACGTGACAGGGGATGGCTACACCTTC
>-|TRBV5-5|-|TRBJ2-3
CASSFQGRTDTQYF
TGTGCCAGCAGCTTTCAGGGAAGAACAGATACGCAGTATTTT
>-|TRBV11-2|-|TRBJ2-7
CASSFAAYEQYF
TGTGCCAGCAGCTTCGCGGCCTACGAGCAGTACTTC
>-|TRBV27|TRBD2|TRBJ2-1
CASSGASGSSRYNEQFF
TGTGCCTCCTCCGGGGCTAGCGGGAGTTCTCGGTACAATGAGCAGTTCTTC
>-|TRBV7-8|-|TRBJ1-4
CASSLDGFGTNEKLFF
TGTGCCAGCAGCCTGGACGGGTTCGGAACTAATGAAAAACTGTTTTTT
>-|TRBV7-9|-|TRBJ1-5
CASSGGSSNQPQHF
TGTGCCAGCAGTGGTGGGAGTAGCAATCAGCCCCAGCATTTT
>-|TRBV7-6|-|TRBJ1-3
CASSPGWGANTIYF
TGTGCCAGCAGCCCCGGATGGGGGGCGAACACCATATATTTT
>-|TRBV18|-|TRBJ2-7
CASSEIVGPEQYF
TGTGCCAGCTCAGAAATAGTAGGCCCCGAGCAGTACTTC
>once|TRBV27|TRBD1|TRBJ1-1
CASRYGTGATEAFF
TGTGCCAGCAGATACGGGACAGGGGCCACTGAAGCTTTCTTT
>-|TRBV9|TRBD2|TRBJ2-1
CASSSRGGRNNNEQFF
TGTGCCAGCAGCTCCCGCGGCGGGAGGAACAACAATGAGCAGTTCTTC
>-|TRBV6-6|-|TRBJ2-5
CASSYYGVGETQYF
TGTGCCAGCAGTTACTACGGGGTCGGGGAGACCCAGTACTTC
>-|TRBV28|TRBD1|TRBJ2-2
CASSLRTGGKAGELFF
TGTGCCAGCAGTTTGCGGACAGGGGGGAAGGCCGGGGAGCTGTTTTTT
>-|TRBV5-1|TRBD1|TRBJ2-3
CASSFSGTGSTDTQYF
TGCGCCAGCAGCTTTTCCGGGACAGGGAGCACAGATACGCAGTATTTT
>-|TRBV7-8|-|TRBJ2-7
CASSLDGGYEQYF
TGTGCCAGCAGCTTAGATGGTGGCTACGAGCAGTACTTC
>-|TRBV28|-|TRBJ2-7
CASNGDNSYEQYF
TGTGCCAGCAACGGGGACAACTCCTACGAGCAGTACTTC
>-|TRBV7-9|-|TRBJ1-2
CASSHAETIYGYTF
TGTGCCAGCAGCCACGCTGAAACAATCTATGGCTACACCTTC
>-|TRBV7-7|-|TRBJ2-1
CASSLSLAGNKQFF
TGTGCCAGCAGCTTATCCCTGGCCGGCAATAAGCAGTTCTTC
>-|TRBV7-2|TRBD2|TRBJ2-7
CASSFTSGRSYEQYF
TGTGCCAGCAGCTTTACTAGCGGGAGGTCCTACGAGCAGTACTTC
>-|TRBV28|-|TRBJ2-7
CASVKSSRAYEQYF
TGTGCCAGCGTTAAGTCCAGCCGGGCCTACGAGCAGTACTTC
>-|TRBV7-9|TRBD1|TRBJ2-7
CASRRGTGEQYF
TGTGCCAGCAGGAGGGGGACAGGAGAGCAGTACTTC
>-|TRBV29-1|TRBD2|TRBJ2-3
CSVIRTSGFTDTQYF
TGCAGCGTGATACGGACTAGCGGATTCACAGATACGCAGTATTTT
>-|TRBV7-9|-|TRBJ2-7
CASSPEPGPRGEQYF
TGTGCCAGCAGCCCAGAACCCGGGCCCCGCGGCGAGCAGTACTTC
>-|TRBV28|TRBD2|TRBJ2-2
CASSIAGGPYTGELFF
TGTGCCAGCAGTATAGCGGGAGGGCCGTACACCGGGGAGCTGTTTTTT
>-|TRBV5-4|-|TRBJ2-1
CASSLGSEQFF
TGTGCCAGCAGCTTGGGGTCCGAGCAGTTCTTC
>-|TRBV6-5|-|TRBJ1-1
CASSYTAGADDAFF
TGTGCCAGCAGTTACACCGCAGGGGCCGACGACGCTTTCTTT
>-|TRBV6-1|-|TRBJ1-1
CASNDFQHEAFF
TGTGCCAGCAACGACTTCCAGCATGAAGCTTTCTTT
>-|TRBV9|-|TRBJ1-1
CASSVEGIRGGTEAFF
TGTGCCAGCAGCGTAGAGGGGATCCGGGGCGGCACTGAAGCTTTCTTT
>-|TRBV4-2|TRBD2|TRBJ2-5
CASSLLGGLAVGETQYF
TGTGCCAGCAGCCTCCTGGGCGGGCTAGCGGTCGGGGAGACCCAGTACTTC
>-|TRBV27|-|TRBJ2-5
CASLGTQYF
TGTGCCAGCTTAGGGACCCAGTACTTC
>-|TRBV7-9|-|TRBJ1-2
CASTPGGSYGYTF
TGTGCCAGCACCCCGGGGGGGTCCTATGGCTACACCTTC
>-|TRBV30|-|TRBJ2-7
CAWRTAPDEQYF
TGTGCCTGGAGGACAGCTCCTGACGAGCAGTACTTC
>-|TRBV27|-|TRBJ1-5
CASSLGVDQPQHF
TGTGCCAGCAGTTTGGGGGTGGATCAGCCCCAGCATTTT
>-|TRBV10-2|-|TRBJ2-1
CASRPGYNEQFF
TGCGCCAGCAGGCCGGGATACAATGAGCAGTTCTTC